This T cell receptor beta chain comes out of a study of technical replicates of blood from a handful of donors. Profiling relied on immunoSEQ multiplex PCR, and the TCRdb table lists in-frame clones only, not all of them. The data contain approximately 81,000 clones, approximately 80% of them singletons. This clone has only one observation. Trimming stripped 3 bases from V and 3 bases from J, with 22 bases between. The CDR3 sequence is 18 residues long. In germline, CDR1 is KGHSH, CDR2 LQKENI. The TCR sequence derives from a human donor in good health. Some clones in this sample may be carry-over from other donors' samples. The V and J genes are TRBV18 and TRBJ2-3, with TRBD2 as a possible D gene (7 bases). Input material: PBMCs. The CDR3 loop reads CASSPSNVRGARTDTQYF. The CDR3 DNA sequence: TGTGCCAGCTCACCTTCAAATGTTCGGGGGGCGCGGACAGATACGCAGTATTTT.